This passage covers 23 T cell receptor beta chains from one sample sequenced in a study of blood T cell repertoires in COVID-19. Clones were sequenced by immunoSEQ multiplex PCR, and TCRdb holds only the in-frame ones, with some missing. The sample lists under 45,000 clones, under 80% occurring once. The sequencing sample was made of peripheral blood. These receptors originate from a man older than 75 with acute or convalescent COVID-19.

The chain links TRBV19 to TRBJ2-7, with D perhaps TRBD1 (5 bases). Per germline, CDR1 LNHDA and CDR2 SQIVND (reference sequence). V gave up 6 bases and J gave up 1 base, with 10 bases separating them. The length of the CDR3 is 13 residues. CDR3 DNA: TGTGCCAGTAGAGGCAGGGCTTCCTACGAGCAGTACTTC. Translated: CASRGRASYEQYF.

Only a few counts were recorded for this clone. V and J are TRBV5-4 and TRBJ1-2; the D gene is possibly TRBD1 (6 bases). V was pared by 0 bases and J by 7 bases, with 10 bases between. The CDR3 has 13 residues. The germline CDR1 and CDR2 sequences are SGHNT and YYREEE (reference sequence). The DNA of the CDR3 is TGTGCCAGCAGCTTGGAGACAGGCGCTGGCTACACCTTC. As protein: CASSLETGAGYTF.

This clone was recorded once. This chain uses TRBV24-1 with TRBJ1-2; the match to TRBD1 covers 9 bases. The CDR3 contains 13 residues. V was clipped by 3 bases and J by 9 bases; unmatched bases: 4. CDR1 KGHDR and CDR2 SFDVKD come from the germline V gene. CDR3 sequence: CATSDVTGGSYTF. CDR3 DNA: TGTGCCACCAGTGATGTGACAGGGGGAAGCTACACCTTC.

CDR3 region: CASSPDTNTEAFF. The CDR3 nucleotides are TGTGCCAGCAGCCCCGACACGAACACTGAAGCTTTCTTT. The chain employs TRBV11-1 and TRBJ1-1; D is uncertain. The V and J ends lost 5 bases and 1 base respectively, with 8 bases between them. The germline V gene has CDR1 SGHAT and CDR2 FQDESV (reference sequence). The CDR3 loop spans 13 amino acids.

The chain combines TRBV10-2 with TRBJ2-7; D perhaps matches TRBD1 (6 bases). CDR1 and CDR2 from the germline V gene are WSHSY and SAAADI. CDR3 size: 14 residues. The V gene lost 7 bases and the J gene lost 2 bases, with 15 bases spanning the gap. As DNA, the CDR3 is TGCGCCAGCAATCTTGGACAGCCCCCCTACGAGCAGTACTTC. Translated, it gives CASNLGQPPYEQYF.

The V and J genes are TRBV5-4 and TRBJ1-2; D perhaps matches TRBD1 (6 bases). CDR3 size: 15 residues. Germline V gene data show CDR1 as SGHNT and CDR2 as YYREEE (reference sequence). V lost 4 bases and J lost 4, with 17 bases in between. The CDR3 sequence is CASSVRDTGGYGYTF. The CDR3 coding sequence is TGTGCCAGCAGCGTCCGGGACACCGGTGGCTATGGCTACACCTTC.

The gene calls are TRBV5-4 and TRBJ2-5, with TRBD1 matching 7 bases. From germline, CDR1 is SGHNT and CDR2 YYREEE (reference sequence). V trimming: 3 bases; J trimming: 2 bases; junction bases outside the gene matches: 4. The CDR3 has 14 residues. The CDR3 bases are TGTGCCAGCAGCTCTAAGACAGGGCAAGAGACCCAGTACTTC. As protein: CASSSKTGQETQYF.

This clone was seen more than once but under ten times. This chain uses TRBV5-6 with TRBJ2-5; D remains ambiguous. CDR1 SGHDT and CDR2 YYEEEE come from the germline V gene. V was shortened by 0 bases and J by 7 bases, with 4 bases between the two germline ends. This CDR3 comprises 11 residues. In DNA, the CDR3 is TGTGCCAGCAGCTTGGGAGGGACCCAGTACTTC. This encodes CASSLGGTQYF.

The chain joins TRBV6-2 or TRBV6-3 to TRBJ1-1, with D tentatively TRBD1 (6 bases). CDR3 size: 18 residues. Germline CDR1 reads MNHEY; CDR2 reads SVGEGT. V was cut by 6 bases and J by 0 bases, with 23 bases left in between. The CDR3 sequence: CASSRYQQGPTMNTEAFF. CDR3 nucleotides: TGTGCCAGCAGCCGCTACCAGCAGGGGCCAACCATGAACACTGAAGCTTTCTTT.

The rearrangement links TRBV6-5 to TRBJ1-6; 7 positions match TRBD1. V dropped 5 bases and J dropped 10; count of bases not matched to a gene: 11. Germline CDR1 is MNHEY and CDR2 is SVGAGI. This CDR3 contains 15 residues. The chain's CDR3 is CASSPMTGTYSPLHF. CDR3 DNA sequence: TGTGCCAGCAGTCCGATGACAGGGACTTACTCACCCCTCCACTTT.

This chain uses TRBV9 with TRBJ2-7; 8 bases fit TRBD2. Trimming removed 4 bases from V and 0 bases from J; junction bases left unmatched: 9. This CDR3 comprises 16 residues. Per the germline V gene, CDR1 is SGDLS and CDR2 is YYNGEE. For the CDR3, the DNA is TGTGCCAGCAGCCGTCAGCGGGGGCCCATCTCCTACGAGCAGTACTTC. Encoded protein: CASSRQRGPISYEQYF.

The rearrangement links TRBV27 to TRBJ1-4, with D perhaps TRBD1 (6 bases). The CDR3 loop spans 14 amino acids. Trimming cost V 4 bases and J 8 bases, with 14 bases left between them. The germline CDR1 and CDR2 sequences are MNHEY and SMNVEV (reference sequence). The CDR3 here is CASSSQGPGEKLFF. DNA for the CDR3: TGTGCCAGCAGTTCTCAGGGGCCGGGGGAAAAACTGTTTTTT. The variable domain in full, with the rest retrieved from reference TRBV27 and TRBJ1-4, is EAQVTQNPRYLITVTGKKLTVTCSQNMNHEYMSWYRQDPGLGLRQIYYSMNVEVTDKGDVPEGYKVSRKEKRNFPLILESPSPNQTSLYFCASSSQGPGEKLFFGSGTQLSVL.

V is TRBV2 and J is TRBJ2-3, with D perhaps matching TRBD2 (5 bases). This CDR3 comprises 13 residues. From germline, CDR1 is SNHLY and CDR2 FYNNEI. With 7 bases removed from V and 3 bases from J, the gap between germline ends came to 11 bases. The CDR3 loop reads CASTTGWTDTQYF. DNA for the CDR3: TGTGCCAGCACCACGGGGTGGACAGATACGCAGTATTTT.

The J gene is TRBJ2-3, the V gene TRBV27, with a tentative D call TRBD2 (6 bases). The CDR3 spans 14 residues. Trimming cost V 3 bases and J 5 bases, with 12 bases left between them. The germline gives CDR1 MNHEY, CDR2 SMNVEV (reference sequence). The CDR3 loop reads CASSLGEAEDTQYF. CDR3 nucleotides: TGTGCCAGCAGTTTGGGGGAGGCCGAAGATACGCAGTATTTT.

The CDR3 reads CASSMSGDRRNYGYTF. CDR3 bases: TGTGCCAGTAGTATGAGCGGGGACAGGAGGAACTATGGCTACACCTTC. The rearrangement joins TRBV19 to TRBJ1-2; 8 bases are shared with TRBD1. From germline, CDR1 is LNHDA and CDR2 SQIVND (reference sequence). J lost 2 bases, V lost 3 bases, and 8 bases had no gene match. The CDR3 length is 16 residues.

The chain joins TRBV6-1 to TRBJ1-2; D might be TRBD1 (6 bases). V lost 0 bases to trimming and J lost 3 bases, with 14 bases between them. The CDR3 extends over 16 amino acids. Germline loops: CDR1 MNHNS, CDR2 SASEGT. The CDR3 loop is CASSEAGQMGDYGYTF. CDR3 DNA sequence: TGTGCCAGCAGTGAAGCCGGACAGATGGGGGACTATGGCTACACCTTC.

This rearrangement joins TRBV5-4 to TRBJ2-2; 11 nucleotides line up with TRBD2. Germline V gene data show CDR1 as SGHNT and CDR2 as YYREEE (reference sequence). V lost 5 bases and J lost 7; bases outside the gene matches: 4. The CDR3 runs 14 residues. CDR3 in DNA: TGTGCCAGCAGTAGCGGGGGGGAGGTCGGGGAGCTGTTTTTT. Encoded protein: CASSSGGEVGELFF. Combining the CDR3 with reference TRBV5-4 and TRBJ2-2 gives the whole variable domain ETGVTQSPTHLIKTRGQQVTLRCSSQSGHNTVSWYQQALGQGPQFIFQYYREEENGRGNFPPRFSGLQFPNYSSELNVNALELDDSALYLCASSSGGEVGELFFGEGSRLTVL.

V and J are TRBV5-4 and TRBJ2-1, with 10 bases matching TRBD2. This CDR3 spans 16 amino acids. V dropped 4 bases and J dropped 10; count of bases not matched to a gene: 14. Germline lookup yields CDR1 SGHNT and CDR2 YYREEE (reference sequence). The CDR3 region is CASSPVSGGFSEEQFF. The CDR3 DNA follows: TGTGCCAGCAGCCCAGTTAGCGGGGGGTTTTCAGAGGAGCAGTTCTTC.

This clone was picked up a small number of times. The chain employs TRBV5-6 and TRBJ2-7, with 8 positions matching TRBD1. J gave up 1 base and V 0 bases, and 6 bases lay outside the gene matches. The germline V gene encodes CDR1 SGHDT and CDR2 YYEEEE. The CDR3 spans 16 residues. CDR3 protein: CASSLAGQGGSYEQYF. Here the CDR3 DNA reads TGTGCCAGCAGCTTGGCCGGACAGGGAGGTTCCTACGAGCAGTACTTC.

The rearrangement uses TRBV10-2 and TRBJ1-4; TRBD1 matches at 10 bases. The ends lost 8 bases at V and 7 bases at J; junction bases unmatched: 7. CDR3 length: 14 residues. The germline gives CDR1 WSHSY, CDR2 SAAADI. The CDR3 DNA reads as TGCGCCAGCCGAGACAGGGGGCGCGGTGAAAAACTGTTTTTT. Encoded protein: CASRDRGRGEKLFF.

This clone appeared a few times. The rearrangement links TRBV2 to TRBJ1-4; unclear D gene. CDR1 and CDR2 from the germline V gene are SNHLY and FYNNEI. The V and J ends lost 4 bases and 7 bases respectively, with 7 bases between them. This CDR3 is built from 12 residues. In DNA form, the CDR3 reads TGTGCCAGCAGTGTGTCTACTGAAAAACTGTTTTTT. This codes for CASSVSTEKLFF.

V gene TRBV3-1 (or the pseudogene TRBV3-2) combines with J gene TRBJ2-5; the match to TRBD2 covers 10 bases. Germline loops: CDR1 LGHDT, CDR2 YNNKEL (reference sequence). J gave up 7 bases and V 0 bases, and 5 bases lay outside the gene matches. This CDR3 is 15 amino acids long. The chain's CDR3 is CASSQDASSGGTQYF. As DNA, the CDR3 is TGTGCCAGCAGCCAAGATGCCTCTAGCGGGGGGACCCAGTACTTC.

The rearrangement joins TRBV28 to TRBJ1-4; possible D gene TRBD1, 5 bases. CDR1 MDHEN and CDR2 SYDVKM come from the germline V gene. The V and J ends lost 11 bases and 8 bases respectively, with 12 bases between them. The CDR3 extends over 11 amino acids. The CDR3 region is CASEEGEKLFF. For the CDR3, the DNA is TGTGCCTCCGAGGAGGGGGAAAAACTGTTTTTT.